This T cell receptor (beta chain) comes out of a study of T cells after posttransplantation cyclophosphamide. Regarding the study as a whole: Tissue-infiltrating T cells from skin or gut overlapped little with blood T cells.

Per the germline V gene, CDR1 is SQVTM and CDR2 is ANQGSEA. The V gene end was trimmed by 0 bases and the J gene end by 4 bases; junction bases not matched to a gene: 3. This CDR3 comprises 13 residues. The table came from immunoSEQ multiplex PCR; TCRdb's copy has only in-frame clones and leaves some out. This repertoire shows 45,000 to 65,000 clones, around 84% found once; its top ten account for 2.5% to 3%. Concerning this clone: What it recognizes is unknown.

The receptor's source is a man aged 25-45 years with a blood cancer, CMV-positive, and with a related stem cell donor. The genes are TRBV29-1 and TRBJ2-7; 7 positions agree with TRBD2. The sequencing input was PBMCs. The CDR3 is CSVEDRGDYEQYF. The CDR3 DNA sequence: TGCAGCGTTGAAGATCGGGGGGATTACGAGCAGTACTTC.